These 17 T cell receptor beta chains were all obtained from the same sample, sequenced in a study of CD8 T cells in ankylosing spondylitis. Whole-study findings and limits: About 8 highly homologous variants made up a TCR beta motif that seemed to typify ankylosing spondylitis blood.

Their antigens remain unidentified. TCRdb redid the calling of the 5' RACE reads with MiXCR, one entry per CDR3 protein. The sample records a few hundred thousand distinct CDR3 sequences, approximately 12% being singletons. Sequenced input: blood, either unsorted or a sorted T cell fraction (not recorded which). The receptors stem from a male donor with ankylosing spondylitis.

This clonotype was detected only a few times. The J gene is TRBJ2-7, the V gene TRBV5-6, with 9 bases that match TRBD1. Germline values: CDR1 SGHDT, CDR2 YYEEEE. Trimming cost V 0 bases and J 3 bases; bases outside gene matches: 4. The CDR3 is 15 amino acids. CDR3 loop: CASSLGVTGGYEQYV. CDR3 in DNA: TGTGCCAGCAGCTTGGGGGTGACAGGGGGCTACGAGCAGTACGTC.

The J gene is TRBJ2-7, the V gene TRBV5-1; tentatively, D is TRBD2 (5 bases). Germline V gives CDR1 SGHRS, CDR2 YFSETQ. Trimming took off 7 bases at V and 6 bases at J, with 17 bases between the two ends. The CDR3 covers 13 residues. This CDR3 is CASSPEALTEQYF. The DNA of the CDR3 is TGCGCCAGCTCCCCGGAGGCCTTAACCGAGCAGTACTTC.

Only a few counts were recorded for this clonotype. V is TRBV6-4 and J is TRBJ2-1, with no clear D. Germline values: CDR1 MRHNA, CDR2 SNTAGT. The V end lost 0 bases, the J end lost 0 bases, and 6 bases lay between the germline ends. The CDR3 loop spans 15 amino acids. The chain's CDR3 is CASSDSWSSYNEQFF. The CDR3 nucleotides read TGTGCCAGCAGTGACTCTTGGAGCTCCTACAATGAGCAGTTCTTC.

The chain joins TRBV20-1 to TRBJ2-1; 10 nucleotides align to TRBD2. V lost 3 bases and J lost 8; bases outside the gene matches: 10. The CDR3 runs to 15 residues. Germline lookup yields CDR1 DFQATT and CDR2 SNEGSKA (reference sequence). DNA for the CDR3: TGCAGTGCTAGGACGGGTAGCGGGAGGTTTGATGAGCAGTTCTTC. Protein: CSARTGSGRFDEQFF.

The V and J genes are TRBV10-3 and TRBJ2-2; 8 bases map to TRBD1. The CDR3 totals 14 residues. Trimming removed 8 bases from V and 4 bases from J; junction bases left unmatched: 6. Germline-derived CDR1 and CDR2 are ENHRY and SYGVKD. The CDR3 is CAIRGQGTTGELFF. The CDR3 bases are TGTGCCATCCGAGGACAGGGTACCACCGGGGAGCTGTTTTTT.

The chain recombines TRBV4-1 with TRBJ1-5; tentatively, D is TRBD1 (5 bases). Germline CDR1 and CDR2: MGHRA and YSYEKL. The CDR3 covers 13 residues. The V gene lost 3 bases and the J gene lost 5 bases, with 8 bases spanning the gap. The CDR3: CASSQVTDQPQHF. The CDR3 DNA reads TGCGCCAGCAGCCAGGTGACAGATCAGCCCCAGCATTTT.

The V gene is TRBV12-3 or TRBV12-4, the J gene TRBJ1-4; D is uncertain. The CDR3 contains 12 residues. V lost 6 bases, J lost 6 bases, and 8 bases lay in between. The CDR3 sequence: CASSPGDEKLFF. CDR3 DNA sequence: TGTGCCAGCAGCCCCGGGGATGAAAAACTGTTTTTT.

This clonotype was observed a handful of times. The chain couples TRBV7-9 to TRBJ2-7; D perhaps matches TRBD2 (5 bases). Between the trimmed V and J ends, which lost 6 bases and 4 bases, there was a span of 25 bases. The CDR3 totals 17 residues. Germline V CDR1 and CDR2: SEHNR, FQNEAQ (reference sequence). The CDR3 here is CASSFIIRGPLGYEQYF. CDR3 nucleotides: TGTGCCAGCAGTTTTATAATTCGGGGTCCTCTGGGTTACGAGCAGTACTTC.

The chain couples TRBV20-1 to TRBJ2-3, with 9 bases fitting TRBD2. Germline lookup yields CDR1 DFQATT and CDR2 SNEGSKA (reference sequence). The CDR3 spans 16 residues. V lost 0 bases, J lost 2 bases, and 6 bases stayed unmatched. As DNA, the CDR3 is TGCAGTGCTAGAGATAGGGTAGCGGGGGACACAGATACGCAGTATTTT. It yields the protein CSARDRVAGDTDTQYF.

The chain uses TRBV4-1 and TRBJ1-3; no firm D call. CDR1 is MGHRA and CDR2 is YSYEKL in the germline V gene. The CDR3 consists of 16 residues. Between the trimmed V and J ends, which lost 3 bases and 0 bases, there was a span of 12 bases. CDR3 amino acids: CASSHVLGDSGNTIYF. CDR3 in DNA: TGCGCCAGCAGCCACGTTCTAGGAGACTCTGGAAACACCATATATTTT.

This clonotype was seen more than once but under ten times. The V call is TRBV12-3 or TRBV12-4, the J call TRBJ1-2; D might be TRBD1 (6 bases). With 9 bases removed from V and 4 bases from J, the gap between germline ends came to 18 bases. The CDR3 has 14 amino acids. CDR3: CASRGVGAIYGYTF. For the CDR3, the DNA is TGTGCCAGTCGCGGTGTGGGGGCCATCTATGGCTACACCTTC.

CDR3 coding DNA: TGCAGTGCTAGAGATAGTGGGAATCGGTACAATGAGCAGTTCTTC. It translates to CSARDSGNRYNEQFF. The rearrangement uses TRBV20-1 and TRBJ2-1, with unresolved D. Germline V lookup: CDR1 DFQATT, CDR2 SNEGSKA (reference sequence). V was cut by 0 bases and J by 4 bases, with 13 bases left in between. This CDR3 region has 15 residues.

This clonotype was found a few times. This sequence joins TRBV10-3 and TRBJ1-4; 10 bases are shared with TRBD1. The junction had 3 bases not matched to a gene; V was cut back by 6 bases and J by 5 bases. Per germline, CDR1 ENHRY and CDR2 SYGVKD. There are 14 residues in the CDR3. The CDR3 region has the DNA TGTGCCATCAGACCGGGACAGGGGAATGAAAAACTGTTTTTT. Residues: CAIRPGQGNEKLFF.

The sample holds a few counts of this clonotype. The CDR3 spells CATSRDPGHDYEQYF. In DNA form, the CDR3 reads TGTGCCACCAGCAGAGATCCCGGACACGACTACGAGCAGTACTTC. V usage is TRBV15 and J usage is TRBJ2-7; D is possibly TRBD1 (5 bases). V lost 0 bases to trimming and J lost 3 bases, with 12 bases between them. Looked up from germline, CDR1 is LNHNV and CDR2 is YYDKDF (reference sequence). This CDR3 contains 15 residues.

This clonotype was found many times. This chain uses TRBV7-9 with TRBJ2-3; D may be TRBD2 (6 bases). Germline V CDR1 and CDR2: SEHNR, FQNEAQ (reference sequence). The V end was cut by 2 bases, the J end by 1 base, with 16 bases between. The CDR3 is made up of 17 amino acids. The CDR3 region has the DNA TGTGCCAGCAGCTTACCCCGAAGCGGGCCGCGCACAGATACGCAGTATTTT. This codes for CASSLPRSGPRTDTQYF.

The sample holds a few counts of this clonotype. The chain has TRBV20-1 and TRBJ2-1, with D possibly TRBD2 on 5 matching bases. Trimming removed 6 bases at V and 8 bases at J, with 20 bases between. There are 14 residues in the CDR3. Germline CDR1 DFQATT, CDR2 SNEGSKA (reference sequence). The CDR3 sequence is CSAIPFGLAYEQFF. CDR3 in DNA: TGCAGTGCCATCCCCTTCGGGCTAGCATATGAGCAGTTCTTC.

At least ten counts were recorded for this clonotype. The chain uses TRBV5-1 and TRBJ2-3, with TRBD1 as a possible D gene (5 bases). In germline, CDR1 is SGHRS, CDR2 YFSETQ. Trimming took 1 base from V and 5 from J, leaving 11 bases between them. CDR3 size: 14 residues. The DNA for the CDR3 is TGCGCCAGCAGCTTGTACTCTCAGGGAGATACGCAGTATTTT. It is translated as CASSLYSQGDTQYF.